This passage covers 9 T cell receptor beta chains from one sample sequenced in a study of OX40 agonist ivuxolimab in advanced cancers. Profiled with immunoSEQ multiplex PCR; TCRdb holds only in-frame clones, not every one. Among some 68,000 clones listed, about 90% were seen once. The sample here was CD4+ or CD8+ T cells sorted from blood, taken in a trial of the OX40 agonist ivuxolimab. These TCRs come from an adult with an advanced solid tumor such as melanoma, head and neck, liver or kidney cancer.

This chain links TRBV29-1 with TRBJ1-2; 7 nucleotides align to TRBD1. The germline V gene has CDR1 SQVTM and CDR2 ANQGSEA. Trimming cost V 4 bases and J 7 bases; bases outside gene matches: 9. The CDR3 loop spans 13 amino acids. CDR3 region: CSVVSGQGGGYTF. The CDR3 nucleotides are TGCAGCGTTGTATCGGGGCAGGGGGGTGGCTACACCTTC.

This clone was counted a single time. The J gene is TRBJ2-1, the V gene TRBV11-3; D might be TRBD2 (6 bases). CDR1 is SGHNT, CDR2 YENEEA, per germline. The CDR3 runs to 12 residues. The V gene lost 8 bases and the J gene lost 8 bases, with 13 bases spanning the gap. The CDR3 DNA follows: TGTGCCAGCCAAGGGGTAGCGGATGAGCAGTTCTTC. Protein sequence: CASQGVADEQFF.

J is TRBJ2-2 and V is TRBV27; no clear D gene. The CDR3 contains 14 residues. V was clipped by 5 bases and J by 0 bases, with 7 bases between them. The germline gives CDR1 MNHEY, CDR2 SMNVEV (reference sequence). The CDR3 DNA sequence: TGTGCCAGCAGTGGTAAAACGAACACCGGGGAGCTGTTTTTT. Protein: CASSGKTNTGELFF.

The DNA for the CDR3 is TGTGCCAGTAGACCCCACAGCTCTGGGGCCAACGTCCTGACTTTC. The encoded protein is CASRPHSSGANVLTF. This chain uses TRBV19 with TRBJ2-6; D gene unclear. Trimming stripped 6 bases from V and 0 bases from J, with 9 bases between. Per the germline V gene, CDR1 is LNHDA and CDR2 is SQIVND (reference sequence). This CDR3 region has 15 residues.

This chain uses TRBV4-3 with TRBJ1-6, with D unresolved. Germline CDR1 is LGHNA and CDR2 is YSLEER. V gave up 1 base and J gave up 10 bases, with 11 bases separating them. The length of the CDR3 is 14 residues. The DNA of the CDR3 is TGCGCCAGCAGCCAAGCGAAGGCTTGGTCACCCCTCCACTTT. Protein sequence: CASSQAKAWSPLHF.

The chain couples TRBV7-9 to TRBJ1-2; D call uncertain. The CDR3 contains 14 residues. V was cut by 5 bases and J by 1 base, with 11 bases left in between. CDR1 SEHNR and CDR2 FQNEAQ come from the germline V gene (reference sequence). Written as DNA, the CDR3 is TGTGCCAGCAGCCTTATCGGGAATAACTATGGCTACACCTTC. Translation gives CASSLIGNNYGYTF. The whole variable domain, filled in from reference TRBV7-9 and TRBJ1-2, reads DTGVSQNPRHKITKRGQNVTFRCDPISEHNRLYWYRQTLGQGPEFLTYFQNEAQLEKSRLLSDRFSAERPKGSFSTLEIQRTEQGDSAMYLCASSLIGNNYGYTFGSGTRLTVV.

This clone was counted only a few times. CDR3 DNA: TGCAGCGTTCCGACGGACCGCCTTTACAATGAGCAGTTCTTC. It is translated as CSVPTDRLYNEQFF. This rearrangement joins TRBV29-1 to TRBJ2-1; no clear D gene. Germline values: CDR1 SQVTM, CDR2 ANQGSEA. The length of the CDR3 is 14 residues. Trimming cost V 5 bases and J 4 bases, with 15 bases left between them.

CDR3 sequence reads: CASISGQGVADTQYF. The CDR3 DNA is TGTGCCAGCATTTCCGGACAGGGGGTCGCAGATACGCAGTATTTT. The chain joins TRBV6-1 to TRBJ2-3; 10 positions agree with TRBD1. Germline V lookup: CDR1 MNHNS, CDR2 SASEGT. The CDR3 length is 15 residues. With 7 bases clipped from V and 4 bases from J, the junction kept 8 bases outside the gene matches.

J is TRBJ2-2 and V is TRBV21-1. TRBV21-1 is flagged as a pseudogene. The CDR3 is made up of 13 amino acids. The CDR3 DNA sequence: TGTGCCAGCAGCAATAAGGTAGGCGGGGAGCTGTTTTTT. Protein product: CASSNKVGGELFF.